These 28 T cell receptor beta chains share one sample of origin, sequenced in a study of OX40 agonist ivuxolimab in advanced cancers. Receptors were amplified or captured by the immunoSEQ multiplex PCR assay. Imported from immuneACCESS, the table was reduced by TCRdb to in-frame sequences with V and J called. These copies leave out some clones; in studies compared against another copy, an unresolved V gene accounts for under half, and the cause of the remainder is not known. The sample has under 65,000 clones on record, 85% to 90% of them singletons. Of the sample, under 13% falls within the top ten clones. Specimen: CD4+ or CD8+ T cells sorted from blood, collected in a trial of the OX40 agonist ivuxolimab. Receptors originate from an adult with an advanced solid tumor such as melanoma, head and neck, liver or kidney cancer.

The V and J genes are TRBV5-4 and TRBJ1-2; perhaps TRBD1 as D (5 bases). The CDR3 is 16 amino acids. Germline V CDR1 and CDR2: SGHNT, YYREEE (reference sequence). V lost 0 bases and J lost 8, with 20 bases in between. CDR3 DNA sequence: TGTGCCAGCAGCTTGGGGGGGATCCCCCAAGTCGGGGGCTACACCTTC. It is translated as CASSLGGIPQVGGYTF.

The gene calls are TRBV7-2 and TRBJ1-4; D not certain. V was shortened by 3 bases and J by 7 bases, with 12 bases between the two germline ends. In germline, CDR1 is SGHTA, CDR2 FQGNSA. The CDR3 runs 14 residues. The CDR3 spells CASSLGSRGEKLFF. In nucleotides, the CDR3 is TGTGCCAGCAGCTTGGGATCGCGGGGTGAAAAACTGTTTTTT.

CDR3 residues: CASSLRPIMNTEAFF. The DNA for the CDR3 is TGTGCCAGCAGCTTAAGGCCCATCATGAACACTGAAGCTTTCTTT. The chain uses TRBV7-3 and TRBJ1-1; D gene uncertain. V was pared by 1 base and J by 0 bases, with 9 bases between. This CDR3 contains 15 residues. Germline V gene sequence: CDR1 SGHTA, CDR2 FQGTGA.

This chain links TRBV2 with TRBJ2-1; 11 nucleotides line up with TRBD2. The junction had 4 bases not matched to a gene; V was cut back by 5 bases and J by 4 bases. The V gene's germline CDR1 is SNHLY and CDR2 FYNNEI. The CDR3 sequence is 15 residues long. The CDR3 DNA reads TGTGCCAGCAGTTCAACTAGCGGGGGTTACAATGAGCAGTTCTTC. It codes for CASSSTSGGYNEQFF. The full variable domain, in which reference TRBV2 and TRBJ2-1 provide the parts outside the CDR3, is EPEVTQTPSHQVTQMGQEVILRCVPISNHLYFYWYRQILGQKVEFLVSFYNNEISEKSEIFDDQFSVERPDGSNFTLKIRSTKLEDSAMYFCASSSTSGGYNEQFFGPGTRLTVL.

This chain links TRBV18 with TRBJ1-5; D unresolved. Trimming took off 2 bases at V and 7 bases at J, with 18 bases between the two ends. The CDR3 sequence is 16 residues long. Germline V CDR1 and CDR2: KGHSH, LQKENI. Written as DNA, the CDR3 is TGTGCCAGCTCACCATTTCCCAGTTTGGAGGGACAGCCCCAGCATTTT. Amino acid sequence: CASSPFPSLEGQPQHF. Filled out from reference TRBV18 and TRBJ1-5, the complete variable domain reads NAGVMQNPRHLVRRRGQEARLRCSPMKGHSHVYWYRQLPEEGLKFMVYLQKENIIDESGMPKERFSAEFPKEGPSILRIQQVVRGDSAAYFCASSPFPSLEGQPQHFGDGTRLSIL.

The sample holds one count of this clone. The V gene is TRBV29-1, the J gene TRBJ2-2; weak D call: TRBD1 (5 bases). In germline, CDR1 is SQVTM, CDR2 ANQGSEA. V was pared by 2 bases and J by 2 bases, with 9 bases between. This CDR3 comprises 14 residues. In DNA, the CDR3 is TGCAGCGTTGAACCCCAGGGAAACACCGGGGAGCTGTTTTTT. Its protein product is CSVEPQGNTGELFF.

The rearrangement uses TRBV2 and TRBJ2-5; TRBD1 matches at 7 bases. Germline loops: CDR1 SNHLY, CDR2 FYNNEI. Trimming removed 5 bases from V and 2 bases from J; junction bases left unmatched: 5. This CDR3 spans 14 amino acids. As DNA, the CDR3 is TGTGCCAGCAGTAGGACAGGTCCTCAAGAGACCCAGTACTTC. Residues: CASSRTGPQETQYF.

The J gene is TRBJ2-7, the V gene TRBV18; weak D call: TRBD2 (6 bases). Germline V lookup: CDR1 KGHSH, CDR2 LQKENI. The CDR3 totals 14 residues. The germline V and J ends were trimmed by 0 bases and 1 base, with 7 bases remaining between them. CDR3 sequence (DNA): TGTGCCAGCTCACCACCCAGCGGGTCCTACGAGCAGTACTTC. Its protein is CASSPPSGSYEQYF.

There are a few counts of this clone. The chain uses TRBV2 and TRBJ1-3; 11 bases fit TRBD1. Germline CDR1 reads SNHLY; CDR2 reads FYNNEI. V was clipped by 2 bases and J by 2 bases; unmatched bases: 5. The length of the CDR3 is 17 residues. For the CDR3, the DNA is TGTGCCAGCAGTGAAAGGGGGACAGGGGGGACTGGAAACACCATATATTTT. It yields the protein CASSERGTGGTGNTIYF.

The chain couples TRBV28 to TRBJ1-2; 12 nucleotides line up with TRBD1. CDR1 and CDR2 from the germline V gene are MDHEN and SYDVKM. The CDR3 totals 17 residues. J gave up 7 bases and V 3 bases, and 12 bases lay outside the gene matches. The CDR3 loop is CASSFRPGQGARGGYTF. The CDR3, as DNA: TGTGCCAGCAGTTTTCGACCGGGACAGGGGGCGCGTGGTGGCTACACCTTC.

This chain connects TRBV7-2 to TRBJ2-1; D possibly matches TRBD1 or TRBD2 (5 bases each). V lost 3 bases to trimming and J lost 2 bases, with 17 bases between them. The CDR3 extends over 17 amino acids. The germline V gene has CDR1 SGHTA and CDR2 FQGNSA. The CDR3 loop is CASSFLSGTGPYNEQFF. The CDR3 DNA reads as TGTGCCAGCAGCTTCCTTTCCGGGACGGGACCCTACAATGAGCAGTTCTTC. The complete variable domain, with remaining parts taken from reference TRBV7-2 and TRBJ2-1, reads GAGVSQSPSNKVTEKGKDVELRCDPISGHTALYWYRQSLGQGLEFLIYFQGNSAPDKSGLPSDRFSAERTGGSVSTLTIQRTQQEDSAVYLCASSFLSGTGPYNEQFFGPGTRLTVL.

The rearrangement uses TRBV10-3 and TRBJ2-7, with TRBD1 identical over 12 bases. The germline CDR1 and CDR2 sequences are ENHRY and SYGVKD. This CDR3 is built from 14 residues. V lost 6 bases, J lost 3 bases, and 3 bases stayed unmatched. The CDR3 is CAIRGTGGVYEQYF. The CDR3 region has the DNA TGTGCCATCAGGGGGACAGGGGGCGTCTACGAGCAGTACTTC.

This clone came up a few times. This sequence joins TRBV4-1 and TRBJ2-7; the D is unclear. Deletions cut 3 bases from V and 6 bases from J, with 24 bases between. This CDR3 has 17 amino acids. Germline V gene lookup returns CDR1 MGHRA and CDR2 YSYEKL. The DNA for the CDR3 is TGCGCCAGCAGCCACATTTTCGGCAGGATCCCAAAACCCGAGCAGTACTTC. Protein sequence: CASSHIFGRIPKPEQYF.

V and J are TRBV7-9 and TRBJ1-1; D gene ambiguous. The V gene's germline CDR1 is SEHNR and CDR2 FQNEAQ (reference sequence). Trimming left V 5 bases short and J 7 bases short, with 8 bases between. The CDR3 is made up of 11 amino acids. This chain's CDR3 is CASSQLGEAFF. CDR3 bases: TGTGCCAGCAGCCAACTCGGTGAAGCTTTCTTT.

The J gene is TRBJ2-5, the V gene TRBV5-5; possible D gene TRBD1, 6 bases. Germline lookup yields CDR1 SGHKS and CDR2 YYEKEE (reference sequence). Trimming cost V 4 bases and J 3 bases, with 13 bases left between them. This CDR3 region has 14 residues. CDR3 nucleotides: TGTGCCAGCAGCCAGCCGGGACACAAAGAGACCCAGTACTTC. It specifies CASSQPGHKETQYF.

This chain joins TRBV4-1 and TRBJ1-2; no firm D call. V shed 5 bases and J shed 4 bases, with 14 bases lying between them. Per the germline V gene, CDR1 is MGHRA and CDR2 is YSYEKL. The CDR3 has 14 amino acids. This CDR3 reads CASSSYLRSYGYTF. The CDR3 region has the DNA TGCGCCAGCAGCTCTTACCTTAGGAGCTATGGCTACACCTTC.

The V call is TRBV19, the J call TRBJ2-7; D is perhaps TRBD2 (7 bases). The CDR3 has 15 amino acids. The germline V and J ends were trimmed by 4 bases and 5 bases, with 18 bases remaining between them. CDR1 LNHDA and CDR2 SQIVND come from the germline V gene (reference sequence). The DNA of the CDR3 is TGTGCCAGTAGTAAGGGGGGGCCTCCCCTGAACGAGCAGTACTTC. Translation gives CASSKGGPPLNEQYF.

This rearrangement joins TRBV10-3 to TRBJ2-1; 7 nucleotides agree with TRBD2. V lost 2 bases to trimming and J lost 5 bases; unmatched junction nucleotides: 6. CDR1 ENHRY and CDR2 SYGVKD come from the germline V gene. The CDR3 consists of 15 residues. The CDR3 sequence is CAISEPRLANNEQFF. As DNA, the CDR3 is TGTGCCATCAGTGAGCCGAGACTAGCTAACAATGAGCAGTTCTTC.

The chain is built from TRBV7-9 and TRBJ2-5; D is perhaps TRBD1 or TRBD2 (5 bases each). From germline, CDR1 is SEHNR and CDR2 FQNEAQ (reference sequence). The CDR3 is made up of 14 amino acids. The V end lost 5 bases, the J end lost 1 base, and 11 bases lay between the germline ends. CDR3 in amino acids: CASSIGTAQETQYF. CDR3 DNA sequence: TGTGCCAGCAGCATCGGGACGGCCCAAGAGACCCAGTACTTC. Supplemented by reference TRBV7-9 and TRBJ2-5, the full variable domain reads DTGVSQNPRHKITKRGQNVTFRCDPISEHNRLYWYRQTLGQGPEFLTYFQNEAQLEKSRLLSDRFSAERPKGSFSTLEIQRTEQGDSAMYLCASSIGTAQETQYFGPGTRLLVL.

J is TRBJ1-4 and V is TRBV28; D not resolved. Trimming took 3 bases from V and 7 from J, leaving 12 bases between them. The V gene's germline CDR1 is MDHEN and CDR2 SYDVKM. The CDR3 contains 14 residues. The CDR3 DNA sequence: TGTGCCAGCAGTTTCCAAATGAAAGGTGAAAAACTGTTTTTT. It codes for CASSFQMKGEKLFF.

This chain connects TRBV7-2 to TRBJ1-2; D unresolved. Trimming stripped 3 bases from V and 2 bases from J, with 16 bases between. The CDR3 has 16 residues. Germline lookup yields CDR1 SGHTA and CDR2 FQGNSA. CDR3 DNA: TGTGCCAGCAGCTTCTTTGGAACAGCGGGGAACTATGGCTACACCTTC. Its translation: CASSFFGTAGNYGYTF.

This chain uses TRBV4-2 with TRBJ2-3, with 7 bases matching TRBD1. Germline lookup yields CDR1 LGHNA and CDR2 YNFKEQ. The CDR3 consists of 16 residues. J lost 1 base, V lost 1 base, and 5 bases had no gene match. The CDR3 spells CASSQARDSGTDTQYF. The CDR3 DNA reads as TGTGCCAGCAGCCAAGCTAGGGACAGCGGCACAGATACGCAGTATTTT.

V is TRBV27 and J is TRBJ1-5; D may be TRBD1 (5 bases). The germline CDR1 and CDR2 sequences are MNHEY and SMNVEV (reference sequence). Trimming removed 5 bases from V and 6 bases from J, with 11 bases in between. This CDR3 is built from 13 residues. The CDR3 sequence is CASSPTGLQPQHF. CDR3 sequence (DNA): TGTGCCAGCAGTCCTACAGGACTTCAGCCCCAGCATTTT.

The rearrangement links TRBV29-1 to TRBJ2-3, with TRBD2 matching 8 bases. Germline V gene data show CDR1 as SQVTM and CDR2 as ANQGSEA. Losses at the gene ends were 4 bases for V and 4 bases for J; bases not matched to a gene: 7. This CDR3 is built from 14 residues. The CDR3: CSVVGRGGSDTQYF. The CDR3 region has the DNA TGCAGCGTTGTCGGGAGGGGGGGATCAGATACGCAGTATTTT.

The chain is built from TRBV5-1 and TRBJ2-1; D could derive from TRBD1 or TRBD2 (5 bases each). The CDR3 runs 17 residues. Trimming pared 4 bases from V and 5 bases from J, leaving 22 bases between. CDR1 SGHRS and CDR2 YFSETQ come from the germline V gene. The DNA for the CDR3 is TGCGCCAGCAGCCCCAGATATGGTGCAGGGAGTGACAATGAGCAGTTCTTC. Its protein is CASSPRYGAGSDNEQFF.

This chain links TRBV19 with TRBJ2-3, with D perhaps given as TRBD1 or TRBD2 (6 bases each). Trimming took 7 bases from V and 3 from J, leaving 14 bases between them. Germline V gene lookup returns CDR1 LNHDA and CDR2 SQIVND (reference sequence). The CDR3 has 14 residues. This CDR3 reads CASKAEGGTDTQYF. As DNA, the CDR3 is TGTGCCAGTAAGGCGGAGGGGGGTACAGATACGCAGTATTTT.

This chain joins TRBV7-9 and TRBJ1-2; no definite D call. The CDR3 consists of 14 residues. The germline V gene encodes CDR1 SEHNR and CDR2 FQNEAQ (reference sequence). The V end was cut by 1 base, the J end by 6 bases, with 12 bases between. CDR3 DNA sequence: TGTGCCAGCAGCTTAGGTCAGGCGTGGGATGGCTACACCTTC. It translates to CASSLGQAWDGYTF.

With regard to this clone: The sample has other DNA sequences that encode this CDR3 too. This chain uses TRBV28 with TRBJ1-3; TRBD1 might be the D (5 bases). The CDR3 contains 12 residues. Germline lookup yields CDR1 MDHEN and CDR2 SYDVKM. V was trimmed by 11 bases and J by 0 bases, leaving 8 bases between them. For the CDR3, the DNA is TGTGCCTGGGGGAACTCTGGAAACACCATATATTTT. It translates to CAWGNSGNTIYF.